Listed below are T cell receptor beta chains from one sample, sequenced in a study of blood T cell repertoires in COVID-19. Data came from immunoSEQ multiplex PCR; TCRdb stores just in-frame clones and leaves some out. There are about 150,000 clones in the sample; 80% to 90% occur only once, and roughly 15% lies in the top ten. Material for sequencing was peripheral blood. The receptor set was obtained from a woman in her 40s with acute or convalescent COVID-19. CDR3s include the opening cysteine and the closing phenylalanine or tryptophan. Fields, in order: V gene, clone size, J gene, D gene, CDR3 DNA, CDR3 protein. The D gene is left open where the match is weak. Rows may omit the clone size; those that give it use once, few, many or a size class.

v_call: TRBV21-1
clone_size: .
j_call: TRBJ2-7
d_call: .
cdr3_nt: TGTGCCAGCAGTTCAGGGAGGTCCTACGAGCAGTACTTC
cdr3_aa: CASSSGRSYEQYF

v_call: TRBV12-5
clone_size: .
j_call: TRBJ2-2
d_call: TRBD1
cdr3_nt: TGTGCTAGTGGAGTGCCTCGAGTTGGACAGGGGGCGCGTGGGCTGTTTTTT
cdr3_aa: CASGVPRVGQGARGLFF

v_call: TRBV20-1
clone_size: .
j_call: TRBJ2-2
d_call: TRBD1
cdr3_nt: TGCAGTGCTAGTCAGGGGGCCAACACCGGGGAGCTGTTTTTT
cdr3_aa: CSASQGANTGELFF

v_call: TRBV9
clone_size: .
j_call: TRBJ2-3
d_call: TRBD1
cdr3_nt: TGTGCCAGCAGCTCCACGGGACAGGGGCCAGATACGCAGTATTTT
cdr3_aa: CASSSTGQGPDTQYF

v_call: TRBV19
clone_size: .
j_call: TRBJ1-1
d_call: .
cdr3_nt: TGTGCCAGTAGTTCACAGGTTTCGAACACTGAAGCTTTCTTT
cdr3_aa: CASSSQVSNTEAFF

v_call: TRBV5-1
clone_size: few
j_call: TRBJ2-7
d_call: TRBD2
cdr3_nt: TGCGCCAGCAGCTTACGCGCTGAGGGACTAGCGGGTGCGTTC
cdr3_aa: CASSLRAEGLAGAF

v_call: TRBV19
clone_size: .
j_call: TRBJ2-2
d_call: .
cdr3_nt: TGTGCCAGTAGTACAAGACAAAACACCGGGGAGCTGTTTTTT
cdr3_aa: CASSTRQNTGELFF

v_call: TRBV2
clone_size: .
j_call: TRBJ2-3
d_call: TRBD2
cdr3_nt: TGTGCCAGCAGTCCTAGCGGGAGGTTAACAGATACGCAGTATTTT
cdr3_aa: CASSPSGRLTDTQYF

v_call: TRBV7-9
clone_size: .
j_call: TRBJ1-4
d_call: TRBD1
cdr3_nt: TGTGCCAGCAGCTTAGAAGACAGGGGACGAAAACTGTTTTTT
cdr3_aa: CASSLEDRGRKLFF

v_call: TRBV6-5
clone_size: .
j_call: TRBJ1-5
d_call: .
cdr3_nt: TGTGCCAGCACCGGGAATAGCAATCAGCCCCAGCATTTT
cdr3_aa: CASTGNSNQPQHF

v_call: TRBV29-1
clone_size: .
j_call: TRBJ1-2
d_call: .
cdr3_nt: TGCAGCGTTGGAGTAGGGGAAGGCTATGGCTACACCTTC
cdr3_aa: CSVGVGEGYGYTF

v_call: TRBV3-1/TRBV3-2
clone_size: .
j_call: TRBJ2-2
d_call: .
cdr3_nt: TGTGCCAGCAGCCAAAGCGGCGGGGCAAGGGAGCTGTTTTTT
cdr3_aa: CASSQSGGARELFF

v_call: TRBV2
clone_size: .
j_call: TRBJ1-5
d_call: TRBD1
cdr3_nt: TGTGCCAGCAGCCTTAAGGGACAGGGAAATCAGCCCCAGCATTTT
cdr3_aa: CASSLKGQGNQPQHF